This paragraph covers one T cell receptor (beta chain) sequence. This sample stems from a study of blood T cell repertoires in COVID-19. Overall study context: Some COVID-19 samples were acute and others convalescent; all came from the United States, Italy and Spain.

There are 14 residues in the CDR3. CDR1 is LNHDA and CDR2 is SQIVND in the germline V gene (reference sequence). V shed 7 bases and J 2 bases; nucleotides not matched to a gene: 4. Authors' analysis steps: Cell counts per sample came from amplifying reference gene primers. Assay: immunoSEQ multiplex PCR; the TCRdb copy retains only in-frame clones and omits some. That table furnishes V, J and clone size, whereas the DNA furnished D and trimming. The profile shows about 120,000 clones, about 87% of them singletons. This TCR came from a man between 50 and 59 years old with acute or convalescent COVID-19. The chain is built from TRBV19 and TRBJ1-3; TRBD1 agrees at 8 bases. Sequenced input: peripheral blood. The CDR3 is CASTDRGTGNTIYF. CDR3 in DNA: TGTGCCAGTACCGACAGGGGAACTGGAAACACCATATATTTT.